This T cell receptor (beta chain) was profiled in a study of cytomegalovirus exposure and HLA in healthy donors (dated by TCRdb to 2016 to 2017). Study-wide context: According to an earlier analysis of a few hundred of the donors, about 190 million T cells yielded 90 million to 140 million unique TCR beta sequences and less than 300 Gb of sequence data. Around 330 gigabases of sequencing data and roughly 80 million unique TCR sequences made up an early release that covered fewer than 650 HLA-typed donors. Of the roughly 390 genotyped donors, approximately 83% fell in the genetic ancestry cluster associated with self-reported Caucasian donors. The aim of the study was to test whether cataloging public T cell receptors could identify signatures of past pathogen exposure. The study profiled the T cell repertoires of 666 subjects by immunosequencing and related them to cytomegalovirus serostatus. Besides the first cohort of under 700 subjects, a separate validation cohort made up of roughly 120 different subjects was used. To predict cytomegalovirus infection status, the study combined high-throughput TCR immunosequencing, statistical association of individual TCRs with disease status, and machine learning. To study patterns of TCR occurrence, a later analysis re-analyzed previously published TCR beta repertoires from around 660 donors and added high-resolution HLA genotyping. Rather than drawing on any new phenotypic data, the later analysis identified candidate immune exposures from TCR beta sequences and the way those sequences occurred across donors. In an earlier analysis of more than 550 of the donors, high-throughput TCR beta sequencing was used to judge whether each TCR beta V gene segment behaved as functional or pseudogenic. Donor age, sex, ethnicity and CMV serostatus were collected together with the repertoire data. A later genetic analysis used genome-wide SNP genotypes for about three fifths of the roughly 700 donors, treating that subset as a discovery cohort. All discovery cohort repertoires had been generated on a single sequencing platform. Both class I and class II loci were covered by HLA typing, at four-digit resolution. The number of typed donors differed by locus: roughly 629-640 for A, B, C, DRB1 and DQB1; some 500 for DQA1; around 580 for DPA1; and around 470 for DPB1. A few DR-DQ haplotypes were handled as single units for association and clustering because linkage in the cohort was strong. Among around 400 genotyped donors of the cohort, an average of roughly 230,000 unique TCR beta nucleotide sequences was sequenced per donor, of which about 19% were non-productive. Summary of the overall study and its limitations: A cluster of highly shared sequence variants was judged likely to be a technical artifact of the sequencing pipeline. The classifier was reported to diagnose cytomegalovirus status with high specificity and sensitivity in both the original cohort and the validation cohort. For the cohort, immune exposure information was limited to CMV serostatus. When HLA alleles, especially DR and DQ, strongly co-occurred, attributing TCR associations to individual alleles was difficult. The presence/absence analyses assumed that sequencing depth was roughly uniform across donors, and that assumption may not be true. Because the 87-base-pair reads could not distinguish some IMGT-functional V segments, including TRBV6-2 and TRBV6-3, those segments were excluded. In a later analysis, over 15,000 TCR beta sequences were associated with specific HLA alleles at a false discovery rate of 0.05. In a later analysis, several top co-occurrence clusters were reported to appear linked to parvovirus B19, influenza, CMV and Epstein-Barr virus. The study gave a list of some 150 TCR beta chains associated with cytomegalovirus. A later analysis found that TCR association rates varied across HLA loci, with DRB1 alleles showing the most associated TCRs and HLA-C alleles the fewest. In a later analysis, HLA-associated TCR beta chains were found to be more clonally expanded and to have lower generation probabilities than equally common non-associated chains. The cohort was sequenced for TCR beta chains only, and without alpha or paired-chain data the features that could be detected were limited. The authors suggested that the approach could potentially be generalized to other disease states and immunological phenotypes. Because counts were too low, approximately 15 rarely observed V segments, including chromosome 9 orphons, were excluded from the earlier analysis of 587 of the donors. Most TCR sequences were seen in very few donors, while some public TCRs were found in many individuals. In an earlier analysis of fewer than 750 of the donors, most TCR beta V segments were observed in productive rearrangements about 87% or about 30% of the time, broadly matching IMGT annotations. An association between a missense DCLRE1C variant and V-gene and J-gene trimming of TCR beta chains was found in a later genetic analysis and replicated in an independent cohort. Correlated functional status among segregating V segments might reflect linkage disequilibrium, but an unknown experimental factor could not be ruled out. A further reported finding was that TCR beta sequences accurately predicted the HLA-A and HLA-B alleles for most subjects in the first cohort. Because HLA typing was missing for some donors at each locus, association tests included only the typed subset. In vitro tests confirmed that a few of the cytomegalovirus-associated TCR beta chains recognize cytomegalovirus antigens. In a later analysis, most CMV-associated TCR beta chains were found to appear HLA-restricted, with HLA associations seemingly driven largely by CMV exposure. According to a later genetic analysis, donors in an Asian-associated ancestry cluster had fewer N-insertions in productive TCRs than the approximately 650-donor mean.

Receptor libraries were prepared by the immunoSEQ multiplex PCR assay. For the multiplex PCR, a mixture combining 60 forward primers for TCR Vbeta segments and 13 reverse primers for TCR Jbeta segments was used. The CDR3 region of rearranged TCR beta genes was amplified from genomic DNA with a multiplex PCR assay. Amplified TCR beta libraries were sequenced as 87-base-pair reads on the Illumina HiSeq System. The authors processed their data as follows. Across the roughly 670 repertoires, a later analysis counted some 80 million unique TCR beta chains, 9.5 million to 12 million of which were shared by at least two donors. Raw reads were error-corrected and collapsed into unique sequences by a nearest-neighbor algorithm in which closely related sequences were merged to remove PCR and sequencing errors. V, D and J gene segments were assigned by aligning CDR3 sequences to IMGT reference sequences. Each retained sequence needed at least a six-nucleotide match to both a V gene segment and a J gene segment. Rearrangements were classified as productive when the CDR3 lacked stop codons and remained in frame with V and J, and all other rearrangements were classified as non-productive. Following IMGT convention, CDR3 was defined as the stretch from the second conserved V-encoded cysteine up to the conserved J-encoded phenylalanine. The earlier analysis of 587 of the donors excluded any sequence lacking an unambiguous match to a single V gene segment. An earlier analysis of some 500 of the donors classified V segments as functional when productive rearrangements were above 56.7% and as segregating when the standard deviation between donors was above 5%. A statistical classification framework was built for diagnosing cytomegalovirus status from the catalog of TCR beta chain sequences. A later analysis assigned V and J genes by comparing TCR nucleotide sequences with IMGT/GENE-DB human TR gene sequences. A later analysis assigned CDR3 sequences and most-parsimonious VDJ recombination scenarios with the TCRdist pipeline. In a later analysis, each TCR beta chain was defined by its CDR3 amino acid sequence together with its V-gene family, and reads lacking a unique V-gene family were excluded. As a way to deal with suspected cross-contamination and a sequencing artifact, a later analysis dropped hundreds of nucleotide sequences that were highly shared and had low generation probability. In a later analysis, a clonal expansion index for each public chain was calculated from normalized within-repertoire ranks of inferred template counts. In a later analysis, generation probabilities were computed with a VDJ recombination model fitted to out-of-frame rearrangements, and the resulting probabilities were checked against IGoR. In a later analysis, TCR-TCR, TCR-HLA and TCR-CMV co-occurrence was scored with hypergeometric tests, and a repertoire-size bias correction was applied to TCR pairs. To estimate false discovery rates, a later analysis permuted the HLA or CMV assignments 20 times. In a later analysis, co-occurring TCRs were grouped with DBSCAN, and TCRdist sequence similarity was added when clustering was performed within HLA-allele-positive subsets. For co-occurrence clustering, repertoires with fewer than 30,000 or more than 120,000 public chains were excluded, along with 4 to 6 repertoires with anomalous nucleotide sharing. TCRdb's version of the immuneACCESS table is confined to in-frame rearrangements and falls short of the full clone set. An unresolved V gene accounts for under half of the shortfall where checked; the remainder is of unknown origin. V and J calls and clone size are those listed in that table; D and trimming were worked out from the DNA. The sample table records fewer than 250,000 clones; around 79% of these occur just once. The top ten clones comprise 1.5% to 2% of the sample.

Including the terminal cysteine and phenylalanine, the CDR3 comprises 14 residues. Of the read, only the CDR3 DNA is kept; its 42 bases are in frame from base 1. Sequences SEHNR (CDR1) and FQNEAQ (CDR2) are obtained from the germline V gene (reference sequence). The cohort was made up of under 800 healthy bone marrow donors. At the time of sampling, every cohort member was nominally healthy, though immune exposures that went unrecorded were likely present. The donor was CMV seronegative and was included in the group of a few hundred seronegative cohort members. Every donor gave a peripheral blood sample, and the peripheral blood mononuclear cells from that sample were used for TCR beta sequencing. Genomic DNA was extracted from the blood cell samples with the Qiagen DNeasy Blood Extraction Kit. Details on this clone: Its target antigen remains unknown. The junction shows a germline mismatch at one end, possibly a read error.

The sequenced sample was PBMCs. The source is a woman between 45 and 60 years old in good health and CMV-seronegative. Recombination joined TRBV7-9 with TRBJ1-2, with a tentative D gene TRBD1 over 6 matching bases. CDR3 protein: CASSWRGGDYAYTF. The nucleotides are TGTGCCAGCAGCTGGAGAGGGGGAGACTATGCCTACACCTTC.